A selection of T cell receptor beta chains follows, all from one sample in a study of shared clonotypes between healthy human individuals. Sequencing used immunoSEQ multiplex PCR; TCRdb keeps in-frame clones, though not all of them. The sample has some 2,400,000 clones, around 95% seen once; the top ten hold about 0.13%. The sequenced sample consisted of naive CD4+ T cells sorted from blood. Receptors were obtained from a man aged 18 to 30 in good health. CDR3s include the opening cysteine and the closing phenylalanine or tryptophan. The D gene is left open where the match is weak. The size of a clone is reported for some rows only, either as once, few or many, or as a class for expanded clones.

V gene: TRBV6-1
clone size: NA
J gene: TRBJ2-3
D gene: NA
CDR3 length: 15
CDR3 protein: CASREATSSTDTQYF
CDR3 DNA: TGTGCCAGCAGGGAGGCCACTAGCTCAACAGATACGCAGTATTTT

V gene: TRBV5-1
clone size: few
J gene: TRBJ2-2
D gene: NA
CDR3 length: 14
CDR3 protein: CASSLGPNTGELFF
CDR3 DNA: TGCGCCAGCAGCTTGGGCCCGAACACCGGGGAGCTGTTTTTT

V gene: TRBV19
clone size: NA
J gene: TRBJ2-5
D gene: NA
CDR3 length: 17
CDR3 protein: CASSIERDPGNPETQYF
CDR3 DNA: TGTGCCAGTAGTATAGAACGAGACCCCGGGAACCCAGAGACCCAGTACTTC

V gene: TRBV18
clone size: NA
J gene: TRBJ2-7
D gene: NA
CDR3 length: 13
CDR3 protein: CASSPGRDYEQYF
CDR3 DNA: TGTGCCAGCTCACCAGGCAGGGACTACGAGCAGTACTTC

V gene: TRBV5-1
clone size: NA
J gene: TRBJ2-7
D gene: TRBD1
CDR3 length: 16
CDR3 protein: CASSPGQVDSSYEQYF
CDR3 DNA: TGCGCCAGCAGCCCAGGACAGGTTGATAGCTCCTACGAGCAGTACTTC

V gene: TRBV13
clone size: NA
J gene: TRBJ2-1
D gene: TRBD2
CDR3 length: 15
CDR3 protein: CASSSSGRAMNEQFF
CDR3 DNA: TGTGCCAGCAGCTCGAGCGGGAGGGCCATGAATGAGCAGTTCTTC

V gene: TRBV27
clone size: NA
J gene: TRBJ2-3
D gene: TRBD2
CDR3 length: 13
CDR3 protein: CASFSGGRDTQYF
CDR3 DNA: TGTGCCAGTTTTAGCGGGGGGAGGGATACGCAGTATTTT

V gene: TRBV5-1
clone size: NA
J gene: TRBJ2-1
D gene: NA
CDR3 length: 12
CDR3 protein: CASSRTVNEQFF
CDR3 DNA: TGCGCCAGCAGCAGGACAGTCAATGAGCAGTTCTTC

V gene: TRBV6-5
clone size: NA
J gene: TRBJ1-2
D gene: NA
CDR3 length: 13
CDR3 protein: CASSQDSLGGYTF
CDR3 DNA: TGTGCCAGCAGCCAAGACAGCCTGGGAGGCTACACCTTC

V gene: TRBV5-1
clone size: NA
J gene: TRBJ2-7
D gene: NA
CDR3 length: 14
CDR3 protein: CASNPDRSSYEQYF
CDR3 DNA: TGCGCCAGCAATCCCGACAGGAGCTCCTACGAGCAGTACTTC

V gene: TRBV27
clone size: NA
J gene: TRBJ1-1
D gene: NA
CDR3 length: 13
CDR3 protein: CASSWRLTTEAFF
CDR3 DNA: TGTGCCAGCAGTTGGCGGCTGACAACTGAAGCTTTCTTT

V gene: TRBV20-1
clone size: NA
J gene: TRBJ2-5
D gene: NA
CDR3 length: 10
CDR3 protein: CSASIETQYF
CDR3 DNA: TGCAGTGCTAGTATAGAGACCCAGTACTTC

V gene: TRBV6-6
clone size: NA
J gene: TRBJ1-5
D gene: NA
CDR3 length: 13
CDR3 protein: CASSLTPNQPQHF
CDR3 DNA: TGTGCCAGCAGCTTGACCCCTAATCAGCCCCAGCATTTT

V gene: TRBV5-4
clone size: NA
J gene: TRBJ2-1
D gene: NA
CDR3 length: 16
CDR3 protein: CASSSASPGAYNEQFF
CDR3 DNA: TGTGCCAGCAGCTCCGCATCGCCAGGCGCCTACAATGAGCAGTTCTTC

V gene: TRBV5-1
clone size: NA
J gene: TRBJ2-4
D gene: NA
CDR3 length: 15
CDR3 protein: CASSFGSGTKNIQYF
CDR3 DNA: TGCGCCAGCAGCTTTGGGTCGGGGACCAAAAACATTCAGTACTTC

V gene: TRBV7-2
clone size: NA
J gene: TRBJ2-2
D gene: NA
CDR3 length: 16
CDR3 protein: CASSSGLSPLGGELFF
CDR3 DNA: TGTGCCAGCAGCTCAGGTTTAAGTCCCCTAGGAGGGGAGCTGTTTTTT

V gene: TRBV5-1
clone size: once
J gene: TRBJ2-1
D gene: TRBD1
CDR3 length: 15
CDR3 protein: CASSLGSGQGNEQFF
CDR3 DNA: TGCGCCAGCAGTCTTGGGTCGGGACAGGGGAATGAGCAGTTCTTC

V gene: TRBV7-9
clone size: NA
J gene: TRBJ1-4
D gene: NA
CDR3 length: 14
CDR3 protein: CATSSGGLGEKLFF
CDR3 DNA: TGTGCCACCTCCTCGGGGGGGCTCGGTGAAAAACTGTTTTTT

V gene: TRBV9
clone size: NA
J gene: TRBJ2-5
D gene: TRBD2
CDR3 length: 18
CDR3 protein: CASSVGMASGGAQETQYF
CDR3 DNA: TGTGCCAGCAGCGTAGGGATGGCTAGCGGGGGAGCCCAAGAGACCCAGTACTTC

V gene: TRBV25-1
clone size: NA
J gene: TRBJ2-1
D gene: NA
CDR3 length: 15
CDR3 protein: CASSAVRGQYNEQFF
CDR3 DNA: TGTGCCAGCAGTGCGGTCCGGGGACAATACAATGAGCAGTTCTTC

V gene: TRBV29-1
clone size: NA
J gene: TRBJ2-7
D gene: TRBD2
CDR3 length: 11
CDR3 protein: CSGGGDYEQYF
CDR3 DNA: TGCAGCGGTGGGGGGGACTACGAGCAGTACTTC

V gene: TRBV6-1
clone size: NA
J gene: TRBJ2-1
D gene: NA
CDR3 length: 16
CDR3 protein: CASSARQMSSYNEQFF
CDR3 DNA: TGTGCCAGCAGTGCGCGACAGATGAGCTCCTACAATGAGCAGTTCTTC

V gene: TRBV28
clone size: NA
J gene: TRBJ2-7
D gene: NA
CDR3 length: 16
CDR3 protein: CASSLGWPGESYEQYF
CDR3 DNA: TGTGCCAGCAGTTTAGGATGGCCAGGGGAGTCCTACGAGCAGTACTTC

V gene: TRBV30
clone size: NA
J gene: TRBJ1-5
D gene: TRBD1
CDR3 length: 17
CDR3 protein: CAWSKNHRGLGNQPQHF
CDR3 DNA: TGTGCCTGGAGCAAGAATCACAGGGGACTAGGTAATCAGCCCCAGCATTTT

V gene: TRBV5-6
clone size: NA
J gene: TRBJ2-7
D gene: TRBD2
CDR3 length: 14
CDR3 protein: CASMGSGRYYEQYF
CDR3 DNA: TGTGCCAGCATGGGTAGCGGGAGATATTACGAGCAGTACTTC

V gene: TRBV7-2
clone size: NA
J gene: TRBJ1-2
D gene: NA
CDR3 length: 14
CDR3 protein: CASSLGGDNYGYTF
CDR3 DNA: TGTGCCAGCAGCTTAGGAGGGGATAACTATGGCTACACCTTC

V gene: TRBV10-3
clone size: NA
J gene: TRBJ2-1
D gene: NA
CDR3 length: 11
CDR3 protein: CATRKNNEQFF
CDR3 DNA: TGTGCCACCCGGAAGAACAATGAGCAGTTCTTC

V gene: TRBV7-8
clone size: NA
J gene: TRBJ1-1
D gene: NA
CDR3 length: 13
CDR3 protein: CASSRTANTEAFF
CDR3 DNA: TGTGCCAGCAGTAGGACAGCTAACACTGAAGCTTTCTTT

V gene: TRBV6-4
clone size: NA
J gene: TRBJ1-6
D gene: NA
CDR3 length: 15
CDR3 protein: CASSEDAGGRSPLHF
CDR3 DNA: TGTGCCAGCAGTGAAGATGCAGGCGGGAGATCACCCCTCCACTTT

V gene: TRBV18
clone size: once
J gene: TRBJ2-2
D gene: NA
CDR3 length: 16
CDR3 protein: CASSIRAGQNTGELFF
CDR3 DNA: TGTGCCAGCTCCATACGAGCGGGACAAAACACCGGGGAGCTGTTTTTT

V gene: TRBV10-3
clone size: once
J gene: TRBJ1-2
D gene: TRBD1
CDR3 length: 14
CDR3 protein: CAISESEGASGYTF
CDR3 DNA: TGTGCCATCAGTGAGTCGGAGGGGGCGAGCGGCTACACCTTC

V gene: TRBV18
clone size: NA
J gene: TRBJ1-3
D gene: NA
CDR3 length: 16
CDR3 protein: CASSPPRTSEGNTIYF
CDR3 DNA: TGTGCCAGCTCACCACCAAGGACGTCTGAAGGAAACACCATATATTTT

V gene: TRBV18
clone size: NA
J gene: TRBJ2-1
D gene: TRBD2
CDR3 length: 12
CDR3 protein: CASSSQAGVAFF
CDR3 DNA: TGTGCCAGCTCATCCCAAGCGGGAGTGGCGTTCTTC

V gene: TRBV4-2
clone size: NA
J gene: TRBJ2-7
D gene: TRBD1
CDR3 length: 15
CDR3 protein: CASSPDRGFTYEQYF
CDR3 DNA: TGTGCCAGCAGCCCCGACAGGGGGTTTACCTACGAGCAGTACTTC

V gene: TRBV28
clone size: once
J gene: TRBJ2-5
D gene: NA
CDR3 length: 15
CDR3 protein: CASSPQTGYQETQYF
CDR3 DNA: TGTGCCAGCAGTCCCCAGACTGGGTACCAAGAGACCCAGTACTTC

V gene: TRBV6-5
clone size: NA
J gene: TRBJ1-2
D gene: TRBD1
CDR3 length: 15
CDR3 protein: CASAYGTGGAYGYTF
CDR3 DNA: TGTGCCAGCGCCTACGGGACAGGGGGCGCCTATGGCTACACCTTC

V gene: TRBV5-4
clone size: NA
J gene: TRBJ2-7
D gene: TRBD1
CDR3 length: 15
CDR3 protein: CASSSTGVSPYEQYF
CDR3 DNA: TGTGCCAGCAGCTCTACAGGGGTATCTCCCTACGAGCAGTACTTC

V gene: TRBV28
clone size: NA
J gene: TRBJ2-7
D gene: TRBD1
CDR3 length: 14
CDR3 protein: CASSLGDSTYEQYF
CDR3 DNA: TGTGCCAGCAGCCTAGGGGACAGTACCTACGAGCAGTACTTC

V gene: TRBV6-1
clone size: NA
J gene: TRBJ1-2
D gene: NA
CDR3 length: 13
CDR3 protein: CASRDRINYGYTF
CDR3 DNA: TGTGCCAGCAGGGACAGAATTAACTATGGCTACACCTTC

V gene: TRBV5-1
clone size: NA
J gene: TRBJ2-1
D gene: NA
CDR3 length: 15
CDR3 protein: CASSLIDVSYNEQFF
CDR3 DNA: TGCGCCAGCAGCTTAATAGATGTATCCTACAATGAGCAGTTCTTC

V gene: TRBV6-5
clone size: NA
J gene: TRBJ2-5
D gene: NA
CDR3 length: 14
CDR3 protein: CASSYSKGGETQYF
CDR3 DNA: TGTGCCAGCAGTTACTCGAAGGGCGGAGAGACCCAGTACTTC

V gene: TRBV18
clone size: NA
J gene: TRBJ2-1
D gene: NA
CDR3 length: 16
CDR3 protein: CASSIAPPGVGNEQFF
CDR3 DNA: TGTGCCAGCTCAATTGCCCCTCCGGGAGTGGGCAATGAGCAGTTCTTC

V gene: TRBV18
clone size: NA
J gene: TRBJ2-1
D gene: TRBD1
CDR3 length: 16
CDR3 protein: CASSPTGTVSYNEQFF
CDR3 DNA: TGTGCCAGCTCGCCTACTGGGACAGTCTCCTACAATGAGCAGTTCTTC

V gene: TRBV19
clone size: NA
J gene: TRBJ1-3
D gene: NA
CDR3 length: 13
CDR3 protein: CASRDTGGNTIYF
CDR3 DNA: TGTGCCAGTAGGGACACCGGAGGAAACACCATATATTTT

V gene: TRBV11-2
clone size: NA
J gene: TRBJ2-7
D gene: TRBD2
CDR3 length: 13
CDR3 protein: CASSPWGGYEQYF
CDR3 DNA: TGTGCCAGCAGCCCATGGGGGGGGTACGAGCAGTACTTC

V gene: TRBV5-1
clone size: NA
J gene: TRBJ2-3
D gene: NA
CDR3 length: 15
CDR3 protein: CASSLVGGEADTQYF
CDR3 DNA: TGCGCCAGCAGCTTGGTAGGTGGGGAGGCAGATACGCAGTATTTT

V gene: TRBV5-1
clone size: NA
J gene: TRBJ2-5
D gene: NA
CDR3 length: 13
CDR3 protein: CASSFGTESAQYF
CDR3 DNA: TGCGCCAGCAGCTTCGGCACTGAATCGGCCCAGTACTTC

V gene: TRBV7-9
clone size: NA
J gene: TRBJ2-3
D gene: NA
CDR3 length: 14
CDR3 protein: CASSKPTSTDTQYF
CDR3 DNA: TGTGCCAGCAGCAAACCGACTAGTACGGATACGCAGTATTTT

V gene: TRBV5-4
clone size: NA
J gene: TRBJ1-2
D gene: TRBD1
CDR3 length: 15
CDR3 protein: CASSSPGQGASGYTF
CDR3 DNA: TGTGCCAGCAGCTCCCCGGGACAGGGGGCGTCTGGCTACACCTTC

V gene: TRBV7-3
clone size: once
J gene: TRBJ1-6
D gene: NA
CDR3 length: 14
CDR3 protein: CASSLLGINSPLHF
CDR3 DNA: TGTGCCAGCAGCTTACTAGGGATCAATTCACCCCTCCACTTT

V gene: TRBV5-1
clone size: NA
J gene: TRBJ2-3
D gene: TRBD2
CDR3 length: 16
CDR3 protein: CASSLPSGTSTDTQYF
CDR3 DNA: TGCGCCAGCAGCCTCCCTAGCGGTACTAGCACAGATACGCAGTATTTT

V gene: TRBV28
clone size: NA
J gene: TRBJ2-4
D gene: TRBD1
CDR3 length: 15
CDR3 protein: CASSGQELAKNIQYF
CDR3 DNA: TGTGCCAGCAGCGGACAGGAGCTAGCCAAAAACATTCAGTACTTC

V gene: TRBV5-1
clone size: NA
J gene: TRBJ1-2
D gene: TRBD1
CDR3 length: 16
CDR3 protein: CASSADGTGVNYGYTF
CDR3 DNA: TGCGCCAGCAGCGCGGACGGGACAGGGGTTAACTATGGCTACACCTTC